This T cell receptor beta chain was retrieved from a study of blood T cell repertoires in COVID-19. V was clipped by 5 bases and J by 0 bases; unmatched bases: 5. The CDR3 covers 17 residues. CDR1 and CDR2 from the germline V gene are MNHNY and SVGAGI (reference sequence). The repertoire was sequenced with immunoSEQ multiplex PCR; TCRdb's copy has only in-frame clones and lacks some. The sample shows about 36,000 clones, about 85% of them seen only once. The receptor was isolated from a man between 60 and 70 years old with COVID-19, enrolled during active disease. The chain carries TRBV6-6 and TRBJ2-6, with TRBD1 matching 9 bases. The sample consisted of peripheral blood. The CDR3, as DNA: TGTGCCAGCAGTCCAGGGACAGGGAGCTCTGGGGCCAACGTCCTGACTTTC. Its protein product is CASSPGTGSSGANVLTF.